A single sample gave rise to the 27 T cell receptor beta chains below, sequenced in a study of PD-1 blockade in classical Hodgkin lymphoma. Time point reported: cycle 4 day 1 (C4D1), after more than five weeks of nivolumab. There was relapse after autologous stem cell transplantation in every patient, and there was variation in brentuximab vedotin exposure. Assay: immunoSEQ multiplex PCR; the TCRdb copy retains only in-frame clones and omits some. The repertoire holds roughly 9,300 clones, with around 85% as singletons. The material sequenced was peripheral blood mononuclear cells (PBMCs), taken before the fourth cycle of nivolumab. The receptors originated from a human donor with classical Hodgkin lymphoma.

This chain joins TRBV9 and TRBJ2-2, with 9 bases lining up with TRBD2. Germline assignment: CDR1 SGDLS and CDR2 YYNGEE. V shed 3 bases and J 1 base; nucleotides not matched to a gene: 10. This CDR3 spans 18 amino acids. The CDR3 nucleotides read TGTGCCAGCAGCGCAGGAGGGGGGACTAGCAAGAACACCGGGGAGCTGTTTTTT. Protein product: CASSAGGGTSKNTGELFF.

The V gene is TRBV7-8, the J gene TRBJ2-3; 7 bases are a match to TRBD2. Germline trimming cut 1 base from V and 4 bases from J; bases unmatched to any gene: 5. The CDR3 has 15 residues. CDR1 and CDR2 from the germline V gene are SGHVS and FQNEAQ. The CDR3, as DNA: TGTGCCAGCAGCTTAGTCTGGGGGGGAGCAGATACGCAGTATTTT. It encodes CASSLVWGGADTQYF. The entire variable domain, with the rest obtained from reference TRBV7-8 and TRBJ2-3, is as follows: GAGVSQSPRYKVAKRGQDVALRCDPISGHVSLFWYQQALGQGPEFLTYFQNEAQLDKSGLPSDRFFAERPEGSVSTLKIQRTQQEDSAVYLCASSLVWGGADTQYFGPGTRLTVL.

V and J are TRBV5-6 and TRBJ2-7, with a weak D call TRBD1 (5 bases). V was pared by 1 base and J by 2 bases, with 13 bases between. CDR1 SGHDT and CDR2 YYEEEE come from the germline V gene. The CDR3 totals 15 residues. The CDR3 loop reads CASSLSRVGTYEQYF. The DNA for the CDR3 is TGTGCCAGCAGCTTGTCCAGGGTAGGGACCTACGAGCAGTACTTC. Based on the CDR3 plus reference TRBV5-6 and TRBJ2-7, the full variable domain is DAGVTQSPTHLIKTRGQQVTLRCSPKSGHDTVSWYQQALGQGPQFIFQYYEEEERQRGNFPDRFSGHQFPNYSSELNVNALLLGDSALYLCASSLSRVGTYEQYFGPGTRLTVT.

The J gene is TRBJ1-2, the V gene TRBV30; unclear D gene. The V end lost 2 bases, the J end lost 2 bases, and 6 bases lay between the germline ends. The CDR3 loop spans 12 amino acids. Germline V gives CDR1 GTSNPN, CDR2 SVGIG (reference sequence). CDR3 amino acids: CAWSLGNYGYTF. CDR3 DNA: TGTGCCTGGAGTTTGGGAAACTATGGCTACACCTTC. Supplemented by reference TRBV30 and TRBJ1-2, the full variable domain reads SQTIHQWPATLVQPVGSPLSLECTVEGTSNPNLYWYRQAAGRGLQLLFYSVGIGQISSEVPQNLSASRPQDRQFILSSKKLLLSDSGFYLCAWSLGNYGYTFGSGTRLTVV.

By sample fraction, this clone is large (0.1 to 1%). The chain uses TRBV6-5 and TRBJ1-2; D unclear. The CDR3 has 14 residues. V was shortened by 1 base and J by 6 bases, with 12 bases between the two germline ends. Per the germline V gene, CDR1 is MNHEY and CDR2 is SVGAGI. The CDR3 reads CASSYFSTGHGYTF. The CDR3 nucleotides are TGTGCCAGCAGTTACTTCTCGACTGGTCATGGCTACACCTTC.

The chain joins TRBV7-2 to TRBJ2-1; weak D call: TRBD1 (5 bases). V lost 5 bases to trimming and J lost 3 bases, with 11 bases between them. The CDR3 length is 14 residues. Per the germline V gene, CDR1 is SGHTA and CDR2 is FQGNSA. CDR3 in amino acids: CASSRTRFYNEQFF. The CDR3 coding sequence is TGTGCCAGCAGCAGGACACGCTTCTACAATGAGCAGTTCTTC.

The genes are TRBV7-9 and TRBJ2-3, with unresolved D. Trimming removed 1 base from V and 3 bases from J, with 5 bases in between. CDR1 is SEHNR, CDR2 FQNEAQ, per germline (reference sequence). The CDR3 spans 13 residues. The CDR3 DNA sequence: TGTGCCAGCAGCTTAGGTTTAACAGATACGCAGTATTTT. This translates into CASSLGLTDTQYF.

This rearrangement joins TRBV27 to TRBJ2-3; 7 nucleotides align to TRBD2. The germline V gene has CDR1 MNHEY and CDR2 SMNVEV (reference sequence). The CDR3 runs 15 residues. V shed 2 bases, J shed 1 base, and the junction held 3 bases outside the gene matches. The CDR3 sequence: CASSLRLAGTDTQYF. In DNA form, the CDR3 reads TGTGCCAGCAGTTTAAGACTAGCTGGCACAGATACGCAGTATTTT.

There are a few counts of this clone. This chain joins TRBV9 and TRBJ2-2, with 11 bases lining up with TRBD2. The germline gives CDR1 SGDLS, CDR2 YYNGEE. The CDR3 is made up of 14 amino acids. V dropped 5 bases and J dropped 3; count of bases not matched to a gene: 0. The CDR3 reads CASRLAGDTGELFF. DNA for the CDR3: TGTGCCAGCAGACTAGCGGGAGACACCGGGGAGCTGTTTTTT.

The chain recombines TRBV6-5 with TRBJ2-5, with 10 bases aligning to TRBD1. The DNA end lines up better with TRBJ2-7; the J call may be wrong. This CDR3 has 14 amino acids. The germline gives CDR1 MNHEY, CDR2 SVGAGI. In DNA form, the CDR3 reads TGTGCCAGCAGTCTCGGACAGGGGGAATACGAGCAGTACTTC. It translates to CASSLGQGEYEQYF.

CDR3 nucleotides: TGTGCCAGCAGTTTAACCCTCGCAAGGGTTCGCTACGAGCAGTACTTC. Protein product: CASSLTLARVRYEQYF. V and J are TRBV27 and TRBJ2-7; D remains ambiguous. This CDR3 has 16 residues. V was clipped by 2 bases and J by 3 bases, with 17 bases between them. Germline V gives CDR1 MNHEY, CDR2 SMNVEV (reference sequence).

This rearrangement joins TRBV30 to TRBJ1-2; 9 positions agree with TRBD1. V was clipped by 2 bases and J by 0 bases; unmatched bases: 4. Per germline, CDR1 GTSNPN and CDR2 SVGIG (reference sequence). The CDR3 length is 15 residues. The CDR3 DNA reads as TGTGCCTGGAGTCGGGGACAGGGAACTAACTATGGCTACACCTTC. This encodes CAWSRGQGTNYGYTF.

This chain uses TRBV27 with TRBJ2-6; 8 bases are shared with TRBD1. The V gene end was trimmed by 3 bases and the J gene end by 4 bases; junction bases not matched to a gene: 11. Germline CDR1 and CDR2: MNHEY and SMNVEV (reference sequence). The CDR3 has 18 residues. The CDR3 coding sequence is TGTGCCAGCAGTTTGTTTGCGACAGGGGAATTAGGGGCCAACGTCCTGACTTTC. This sequence encodes CASSLFATGELGANVLTF.

The genes are TRBV6-1 and TRBJ2-3; D is possibly TRBD1 or TRBD2 (5 bases each). The germline CDR1 and CDR2 sequences are MNHNS and SASEGT. The CDR3 contains 15 residues. Trimming shortened V by 8 bases and J by 5 bases, and 20 bases separated the two germline ends. The CDR3 DNA sequence: TGTGCCAGCGATACCGCCGGGACCCTCGAAGATACGCAGTATTTT. Translating gives CASDTAGTLEDTQYF.

V is TRBV28 and J is TRBJ1-5; D is uncertain. CDR3 length: 14 residues. Germline lookup yields CDR1 MDHEN and CDR2 SYDVKM. V was shortened by 7 bases and J by 2 bases, with 12 bases between the two germline ends. DNA of the CDR3: TGTGCCAGCAAAGGACTTACGGGCAATCAGCCCCAGCATTTT. Amino acids: CASKGLTGNQPQHF.

The J gene is TRBJ1-1, the V gene TRBV6-1, with no clear D. The CDR3 contains 15 residues. CDR1 and CDR2 (germline): MNHNS, SASEGT. Trimming cost V 3 bases and J 6 bases, with 17 bases left between them. The CDR3 DNA is TGTGCCAGCAGTGATGGGGTTTGGGGTATCGCTGAAGCTTTCTTT. Translated, it gives CASSDGVWGIAEAFF.

V is TRBV4-1 and J is TRBJ2-7; 7 nucleotides align to TRBD2. J was trimmed by 3 bases and V by 2 bases; bases with no gene match: 7. The CDR3 extends over 15 amino acids. From germline, CDR1 is MGHRA and CDR2 YSYEKL. The CDR3 protein is CASSQPRSGIYEQYF. CDR3 in DNA: TGCGCCAGCAGCCAACCCAGAAGCGGGATCTACGAGCAGTACTTC.

The chain links TRBV19 to TRBJ1-2; D is possibly TRBD1 (5 bases). The CDR3 has 16 amino acids. Germline assignment: CDR1 LNHDA and CDR2 SQIVND (reference sequence). V lost 8 bases, J lost 0 bases, and 19 bases lay in between. CDR3 DNA: TGTGCCAGTCGGGGCTTCTTAAGAGACGCTAACTATGGCTACACCTTC. As protein: CASRGFLRDANYGYTF.

This chain uses TRBV9 with TRBJ2-7; tentatively, D is TRBD1 (6 bases). CDR1 is SGDLS, CDR2 YYNGEE, per germline. This CDR3 region has 14 residues. V was cut by 0 bases and J by 3 bases, with 10 bases left in between. CDR3 sequence (DNA): TGTGCCAGCAGCGTAGGGGCAGGGGACTACGAGCAGTACTTC. Translating it yields CASSVGAGDYEQYF.

The chain couples TRBV10-3 to TRBJ2-1; a possible D gene is TRBD2 (6 bases). CDR1 and CDR2 from the germline V gene are ENHRY and SYGVKD. Between the trimmed V and J ends, which lost 7 bases and 6 bases, there was a span of 13 bases. CDR3 length equals 13 residues. The CDR3 nucleotides are TGTGCCATCACGCCTAGCGAGCTCAATGAGCAGTTCTTC. The encoded protein is CAITPSELNEQFF.

The chain carries TRBV5-6 and TRBJ2-5; D is unclear. CDR3 length: 16 residues. Trimming removed 0 bases from V and 0 bases from J, with 12 bases in between. Germline CDR1 reads SGHDT; CDR2 reads YYEEEE. The CDR3 bases are TGTGCCAGCAGCTTGGCGGTAGACTCGTACCAAGAGACCCAGTACTTC. Protein product: CASSLAVDSYQETQYF.

The V call is TRBV6-6, the J call TRBJ2-5; D remains unclear. The CDR3 length is 13 residues. The ends were cut back, 0 bases at V and 7 bases at J, with 9 bases in the middle. Per the germline V gene, CDR1 is MNHNY and CDR2 is SVGAGI (reference sequence). The CDR3 DNA follows: TGTGCCAGCAGTTACTCTAGCTTGGGGACCCAGTACTTC. It encodes CASSYSSLGTQYF.

The chain is built from TRBV11-2 and TRBJ2-7, with no clear D. V was clipped by 5 bases and J by 0 bases, with 14 bases between them. Germline CDR1 is SGHAT and CDR2 is FQNNGV. This CDR3 is built from 15 residues. Here the CDR3 DNA reads TGTGCCAGCAGCCCCACGGATAGGAGCTCCTACGAGCAGTACTTC. It translates to CASSPTDRSSYEQYF.

The chain links TRBV2 to TRBJ1-1; TRBD1 aligns across 9 bases. The germline gives CDR1 SNHLY, CDR2 FYNNEI. The CDR3 covers 14 residues. Trimming took 8 bases from V and 6 from J; bases not matched to a gene: 10. The CDR3 region has the DNA TGTGCCAGCGGTCGGGACAGGGACTCCCCTGAAGCTTTCTTT. Encoded protein: CASGRDRDSPEAFF.

The rearrangement links TRBV6-5 to TRBJ2-7, with 13 positions matching TRBD2. Unmatched junction bases numbered 5, after V lost 5 bases and J lost 4 bases. The CDR3 spans 15 residues. Germline V gene data show CDR1 as MNHEY and CDR2 as SVGAGI. CDR3 in DNA: TGTGCCAGCAGTCGAGGGACTAGCGGGATTTACGAGCAGTACTTC. Its protein product is CASSRGTSGIYEQYF.

The chain is built from TRBV5-8 and TRBJ1-4, with unresolved D. Trimming removed 0 bases at V and 6 bases at J, with 15 bases between. The germline gives CDR1 SGHTS, CDR2 YDEGEE. There are 16 residues in the CDR3. The CDR3 sequence: CASSLARGGWDEKLFF. In DNA, the CDR3 is TGTGCCAGCAGCTTGGCCCGAGGAGGGTGGGATGAAAAACTGTTTTTT.

V usage is TRBV5-4 and J usage is TRBJ2-1, with no clear D. The CDR3 runs 12 residues. The germline V and J ends were trimmed by 2 bases and 9 bases, with 9 bases remaining between them. Germline lookup yields CDR1 SGHNT and CDR2 YYREEE (reference sequence). Here the CDR3 reads CASSLTASEQFF. CDR3 coding DNA: TGTGCCAGCAGCTTAACCGCAAGTGAGCAGTTCTTC.